The 22 T cell receptor beta chains below were found in one sample sequenced in a study of T cells in Graves' hyperthyroidism and ophthalmopathy. RNA transcripts served as the template for amplifying TCR beta CDR3 regions. TCR CDR3 regions were first amplified by RT-PCR with HTBI primers. TCRdb used MiXCR to reprocess the multiplex PCR reads, holding one entry per CDR3 protein. The top ten hold less than 20% of the sample, which has about 690,000 distinct CDR3 sequences, roughly 17% seen once. Sequencing was performed on blood. These receptors were collected from a man aged 45-65 years with Graves' hyperthyroidism.

This clonotype was seen at least ten times. The rearrangement joins TRBV7-8 to TRBJ2-7; D may correspond to TRBD1 or TRBD2 (5 bases each). This CDR3 region has 16 residues. CDR1 is SGHVS, CDR2 FQNEAQ, per germline. V was pared by 5 bases and J by 2 bases, with 19 bases between. The CDR3 sequence: CASSPRGAGLTYEQYF. In DNA, the CDR3 is TGTGCCAGCAGCCCCCGAGGGGCGGGCCTCACCTACGAGCAGTACTTC. Using reference TRBV7-8 and TRBJ2-7 for the parts outside the CDR3, the full variable domain is GAGVSQSPRYKVAKRGQDVALRCDPISGHVSLFWYQQALGQGPEFLTYFQNEAQLDKSGLPSDRFFAERPEGSVSTLKIQRTQQEDSAVYLCASSPRGAGLTYEQYFGPGTRLTVT.

This clonotype occurred many times. CDR3 nucleotides: TGTGCCAGCAGTGATGGGGGGCTGTACTCTGGAAACACCATATATTTT. Its protein product is CASSDGGLYSGNTIYF. The chain joins TRBV25-1 to TRBJ1-3; perhaps TRBD1 as D (6 bases). V was pared by 3 bases and J by 0 bases, with 12 bases between. The germline V gene encodes CDR1 MGHDK and CDR2 SYGVNS. The CDR3 loop spans 16 amino acids. Looking up the rest from reference TRBV25-1 and TRBJ1-3 gives the full variable domain: EADIYQTPRYLVIGTGKKITLECSQTMGHDKMYWYQQDPGMELHLIHYSYGVNSTEKGDLSSESTVSRIRTEHFPLTLESARPSHTSQYLCASSDGGLYSGNTIYFGEGSWLTVV.

As to this clonotype: This could be a read error, since a much larger clone is one nucleotide away. The V and J genes are TRBV24-1 and TRBJ2-5; D possibly matches TRBD1 or TRBD2 (5 bases each). Looked up from germline, CDR1 is KGHDR and CDR2 is SFDVKD. There are 14 residues in the CDR3. The CDR3 nucleotides read TGTGCCACCAGTGACCCCGGGACGAAAGAGACCCATTACTTC. Translation gives CATSDPGTKETHYF.

For this clonotype: This may stem from a read error, because a much larger clone lies one nucleotide away. This sequence joins TRBV28 and TRBJ2-7; 7 positions match TRBD1. The CDR3 consists of 15 residues. Germline lookup yields CDR1 MDHEN and CDR2 SYDVKM. With V trimmed by 5 bases and J by 3 bases, 10 bases remained unmatched. CDR3 nucleotide sequence: TGTGCCAGCAGTCCGCATTTTTCAGGGGGCTACGAGCAGTACTTC. This codes for CASSPHFSGGYEQYF.

The chain couples TRBV18 to TRBJ1-1; D might be TRBD1 (5 bases). The germline V gene encodes CDR1 KGHSH and CDR2 LQKENI. The V end lost 3 bases, the J end lost 5 bases, and 19 bases lay between the germline ends. This CDR3 is built from 16 residues. CDR3 in DNA: TGTGCCAGCTCACCGGGGACCCCCGGGGGGGGAACTGAAGCTTTCTTT. Translating it yields CASSPGTPGGGTEAFF.

This clonotype was observed at least ten times. The chain links TRBV11-2 to TRBJ1-2; D perhaps matches TRBD1 (6 bases). Looked up from germline, CDR1 is SGHAT and CDR2 is FQNNGV. The V end lost 5 bases, the J end lost 4 bases, and 11 bases lay between the germline ends. The CDR3 runs 13 residues. Here the CDR3 reads CASSRDTSYGYTF. The CDR3 DNA sequence: TGTGCCAGCAGCCGGGACACCTCCTATGGCTACACCTTC. Complete variable domain (other parts from reference TRBV11-2 and TRBJ1-2): EAGVAQSPRYKIIEKRQSVAFWCNPISGHATLYWYQQILGQGPKLLIQFQNNGVVDDSQLPKDRFSAERLKGVDSTLKIQPAKLEDSAVYLCASSRDTSYGYTFGSGTRLTVV.

The chain links TRBV4-3 to TRBJ2-7, with D possibly being TRBD1 or TRBD2 (5 bases each). The V and J ends lost 3 bases and 2 bases respectively, with 17 bases between them. Germline V gene lookup returns CDR1 LGHNA and CDR2 YSLEER. The CDR3 totals 16 residues. CDR3 loop: CASSQRYRDATYEQYF. As DNA, the CDR3 is TGCGCCAGCAGCCAGCGATACCGGGACGCCACCTACGAGCAGTACTTC.

CDR3 in amino acids: CASSFSDEDTQYF. The CDR3 DNA reads TGTGCCAGCAGTTTTTCCGACGAAGATACGCAGTATTTT. The V and J genes are TRBV27 and TRBJ2-3; D is uncertain. With 3 bases removed from V and 5 bases from J, the gap between germline ends came to 9 bases. The length of the CDR3 is 13 residues. The germline gives CDR1 MNHEY, CDR2 SMNVEV (reference sequence).

In its sample, this clonotype was seen a few times. This chain connects TRBV19 to TRBJ1-5; D is possibly TRBD1 (6 bases). V was cut by 6 bases and J by 5 bases, with 17 bases left in between. Germline CDR1 LNHDA, CDR2 SQIVND (reference sequence). The CDR3 contains 15 residues. The DNA for the CDR3 is TGTGCCAGTAGCAATCTACAGGGAATCGATCAGCCCCAGCATTTT. It yields the protein CASSNLQGIDQPQHF.

This clonotype came up many times. The chain is built from TRBV6-1 and TRBJ2-5, with 7 bases fitting TRBD2. The V gene end was trimmed by 4 bases and the J gene end by 1 base; junction bases not matched to a gene: 6. Per germline, CDR1 MNHNS and CDR2 SASEGT. CDR3 length: 15 residues. CDR3 sequence: CASSALAEVQETQYF. The DNA for the CDR3 is TGTGCCAGCAGTGCGCTAGCGGAGGTCCAAGAGACCCAGTACTTC.

This clonotype was seen only a few times. The chain recombines TRBV30 with TRBJ2-7, with unresolved D. Trimming shortened V by 1 base and J by 0 bases, and 4 bases separated the two germline ends. CDR3 length: 12 amino acids. CDR1 GTSNPN and CDR2 SVGIG come from the germline V gene (reference sequence). This CDR3 reads CAWSAYSYEQYF. CDR3 DNA sequence: TGTGCCTGGAGTGCTTACTCCTACGAGCAGTACTTC.

This clonotype was picked up many times. The chain employs TRBV12-3 or TRBV12-4 and TRBJ2-7; 9 positions match TRBD1. With V trimmed by 6 bases and J by 6 bases, 6 bases remained unmatched. The CDR3 runs to 13 residues. In DNA, the CDR3 is TGTGCCAGCAGCCTGGGACAGGGTCTCGAGCAGTACTTC. It codes for CASSLGQGLEQYF.

This clonotype was found many times. The chain couples TRBV27 to TRBJ2-7; D call uncertain. Trimming removed 8 bases at V and 3 bases at J, with 11 bases between. The CDR3 contains 12 residues. Germline V gene data show CDR1 as MNHEY and CDR2 as SMNVEV (reference sequence). CDR3 residues: CASAAVNYEQYF. CDR3 nucleotides: TGTGCCAGCGCCGCAGTAAACTACGAGCAGTACTTC.

The chain couples TRBV15 to TRBJ2-5, with D possibly being TRBD2 (6 bases). CDR1 and CDR2 from the germline V gene are LNHNV and YYDKDF (reference sequence). This CDR3 has 15 residues. The V end was cut by 2 bases, the J end by 2 bases, with 12 bases between. CDR3 residues: CATSRPPGRQETQYF. CDR3 sequence (DNA): TGTGCCACCAGCAGACCGCCGGGGAGGCAAGAGACCCAGTACTTC.

There are many counts of this clonotype. One end of the junction is discordant with germline, which a read error may explain. The V call is TRBV20-1, the J call TRBJ2-5; D possibly corresponds to TRBD2 (6 bases). The CDR3 is 14 amino acids. The germline V gene encodes CDR1 DFQATT and CDR2 SNEGSKA (reference sequence). CDR3 in DNA: TGCAGTGCAAGAGCGGAGGGGAGCCAAGAGACCCAGTACTTC. Translated, it gives CSARAEGSQETQYF.

V is TRBV3-1 and J is TRBJ1-2, with no clear D. The CDR3 length is 16 residues. The V end was cut by 2 bases, the J end by 5 bases, with 18 bases between. CDR1 is LGHDT, CDR2 YNNKEL, per germline (reference sequence). The CDR3 DNA reads as TGTGCCAGCAGCCAATCGGGCTCCCAGGCCTCTTATGGCTACACCTTC. It specifies CASSQSGSQASYGYTF.

Points on this clonotype: Being one base from a much bigger clone, this may be a read error. This chain uses TRBV15 with TRBJ1-2; no clear D. Germline CDR1 LNHNV, CDR2 YYDKDF (reference sequence). Trimming pared 7 bases from V and 4 bases from J, leaving 16 bases between. The length of the CDR3 is 14 residues. The CDR3 DNA sequence: TGTGCCACCACAGGCAGTCAAGCTAGCTATGGCTACACCTTC. Translating it yields CATTGSQASYGYTF.

This clonotype was seen ten or more times. The rearrangement joins TRBV20-1 to TRBJ2-7; 11 positions agree with TRBD2. Trimming at V came to 1 base and at J to 2 bases, leaving 4 bases not matched to a gene. Germline V gives CDR1 DFQATT, CDR2 SNEGSKA (reference sequence). CDR3 size: 15 residues. The CDR3 sequence: CSARALAGGAYEQYF. The CDR3 nucleotides are TGCAGTGCTAGAGCCCTAGCGGGAGGCGCCTACGAGCAGTACTTC.

As to this clonotype: The conserved closing phenylalanine or tryptophan is absent in this CDR3, likely reflecting a read error. The chain carries TRBV5-4 and TRBJ2-7; tentative D call: TRBD1 (6 bases). The length of the CDR3 is 15 residues. With 0 bases removed from V and 1 base from J, the gap between germline ends came to 11 bases. Germline loops: CDR1 SGHNT, CDR2 YYREEE (reference sequence). CDR3 protein: CASSLGSGTSYEQYL. The CDR3 DNA reads TGTGCCAGCAGCTTGGGATCCGGGACATCCTACGAGCAGTACCTC.

The chain recombines TRBV7-2 with TRBJ2-2; D unresolved. Germline-derived CDR1 and CDR2 are SGHTA and FQGNSA. The V and J ends lost 5 bases and 3 bases respectively, with 10 bases between them. This CDR3 has 14 residues. The CDR3 sequence is CASSRLPYTGELFF. The CDR3 DNA reads as TGTGCCAGCAGCAGACTTCCTTACACCGGGGAGCTGTTTTTT.

This clonotype was recorded at least ten times. J is TRBJ2-7 and V is TRBV12-3 or TRBV12-4; D unresolved. The V end was cut by 2 bases, the J end by 5 bases, with 10 bases between. This CDR3 comprises 13 residues. The CDR3 coding sequence is TGTGCCAGCAGTTTAAGGGTGCGCCACGAGCAGTACTTC. Translation gives CASSLRVRHEQYF.

This clonotype was seen a few times. The rearrangement links TRBV7-3 to TRBJ2-1; TRBD2 is a possible D gene (5 bases). Germline values: CDR1 SGHTA, CDR2 FQGTGA. Trimming took 5 bases from V and 7 from J, leaving 15 bases between them. There are 14 residues in the CDR3. CDR3 in amino acids: CASSPSLADNEQFF. CDR3 DNA: TGTGCCAGCAGCCCCTCCCTAGCAGATAATGAGCAGTTCTTC.